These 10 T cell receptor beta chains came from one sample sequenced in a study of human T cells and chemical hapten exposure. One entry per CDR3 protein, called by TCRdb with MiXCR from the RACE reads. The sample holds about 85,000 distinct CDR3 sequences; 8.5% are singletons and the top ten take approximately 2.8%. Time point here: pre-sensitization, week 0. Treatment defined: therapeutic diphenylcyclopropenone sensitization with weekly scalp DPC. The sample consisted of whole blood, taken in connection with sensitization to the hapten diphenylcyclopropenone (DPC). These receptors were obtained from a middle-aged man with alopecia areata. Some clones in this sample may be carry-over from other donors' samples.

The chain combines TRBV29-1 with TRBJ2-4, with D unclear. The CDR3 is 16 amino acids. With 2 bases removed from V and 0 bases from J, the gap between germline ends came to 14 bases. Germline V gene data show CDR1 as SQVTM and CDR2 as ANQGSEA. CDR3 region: CSVESGGSLAKNIQYF. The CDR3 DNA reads TGCAGCGTTGAATCGGGCGGAAGCCTAGCCAAAAACATTCAGTACTTC.

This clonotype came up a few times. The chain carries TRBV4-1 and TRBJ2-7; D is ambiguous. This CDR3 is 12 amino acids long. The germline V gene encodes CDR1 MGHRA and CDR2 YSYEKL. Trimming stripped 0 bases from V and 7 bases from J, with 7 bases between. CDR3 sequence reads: CASSQDRVEQYF. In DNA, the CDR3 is TGCGCCAGCAGCCAAGATAGGGTAGAGCAGTACTTC.

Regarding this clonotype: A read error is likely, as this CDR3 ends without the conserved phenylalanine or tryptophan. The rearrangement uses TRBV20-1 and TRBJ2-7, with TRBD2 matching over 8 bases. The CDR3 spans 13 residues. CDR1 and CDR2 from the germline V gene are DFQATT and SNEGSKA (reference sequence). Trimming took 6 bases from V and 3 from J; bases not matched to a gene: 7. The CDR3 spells CSATAGVVYEQYL. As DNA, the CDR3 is TGCAGTGCCACAGCGGGAGTGGTCTACGAGCAGTACCTC.

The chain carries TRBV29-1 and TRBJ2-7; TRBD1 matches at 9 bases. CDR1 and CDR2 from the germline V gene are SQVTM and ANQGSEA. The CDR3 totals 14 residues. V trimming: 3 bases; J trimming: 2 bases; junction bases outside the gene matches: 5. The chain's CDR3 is CSVDEGQGAYEQYF. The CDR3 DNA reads TGCAGCGTTGATGAGGGACAGGGAGCCTACGAGCAGTACTTC.

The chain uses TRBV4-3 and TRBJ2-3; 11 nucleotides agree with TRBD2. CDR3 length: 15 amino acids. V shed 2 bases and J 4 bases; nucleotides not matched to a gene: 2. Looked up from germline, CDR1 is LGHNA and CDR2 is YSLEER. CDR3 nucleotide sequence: TGCGCCAGCAGCCAAACTAGCGGGAGTTCAGATACGCAGTATTTT. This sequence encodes CASSQTSGSSDTQYF.

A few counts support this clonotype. The CDR3 is CASPPSGRRPETQYF. CDR3 sequence (DNA): TGTGCCAGCCCCCCTTCGGGGCGAAGGCCTGAGACCCAGTACTTC. The chain joins TRBV28 to TRBJ2-5; either TRBD1 or TRBD2 may supply D (5 bases each). Trimming pared 8 bases from V and 5 bases from J, leaving 21 bases between. Germline lookup yields CDR1 MDHEN and CDR2 SYDVKM. CDR3 length equals 15 residues.

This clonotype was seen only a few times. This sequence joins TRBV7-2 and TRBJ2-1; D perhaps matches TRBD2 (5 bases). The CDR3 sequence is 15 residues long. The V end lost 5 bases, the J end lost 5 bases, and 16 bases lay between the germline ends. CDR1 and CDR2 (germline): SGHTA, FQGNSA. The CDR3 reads CASSPASGSHNEQFF. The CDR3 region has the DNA TGTGCCAGCAGCCCTGCCTCGGGGAGCCACAATGAGCAGTTCTTC.

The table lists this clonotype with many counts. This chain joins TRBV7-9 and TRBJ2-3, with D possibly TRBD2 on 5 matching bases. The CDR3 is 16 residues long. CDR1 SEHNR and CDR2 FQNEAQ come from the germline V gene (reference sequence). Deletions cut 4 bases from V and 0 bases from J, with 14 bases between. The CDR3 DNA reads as TGTGCCAGCAGCTCCAAACTAGGATCCAGCACAGATACGCAGTATTTT. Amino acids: CASSSKLGSSTDTQYF. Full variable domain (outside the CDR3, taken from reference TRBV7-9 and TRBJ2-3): DTGVSQNPRHKITKRGQNVTFRCDPISEHNRLYWYRQTLGQGPEFLTYFQNEAQLEKSRLLSDRFSAERPKGSFSTLEIQRTEQGDSAMYLCASSSKLGSSTDTQYFGPGTRLTVL.

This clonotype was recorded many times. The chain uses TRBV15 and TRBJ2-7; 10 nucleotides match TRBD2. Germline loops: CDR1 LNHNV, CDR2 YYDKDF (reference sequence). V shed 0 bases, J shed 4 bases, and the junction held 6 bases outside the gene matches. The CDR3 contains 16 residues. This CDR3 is CATSRDRLAGAYEQYV. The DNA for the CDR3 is TGTGCCACCAGCAGAGATCGCCTAGCGGGAGCTTACGAGCAGTACGTC.

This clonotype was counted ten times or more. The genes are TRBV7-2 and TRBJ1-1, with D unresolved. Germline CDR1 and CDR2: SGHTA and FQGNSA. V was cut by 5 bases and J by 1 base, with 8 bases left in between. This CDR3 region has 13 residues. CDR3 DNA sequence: TGTGCCAGCAGCCCCCAGGAGAACACTGAAGCTTTCTTT. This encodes CASSPQENTEAFF.